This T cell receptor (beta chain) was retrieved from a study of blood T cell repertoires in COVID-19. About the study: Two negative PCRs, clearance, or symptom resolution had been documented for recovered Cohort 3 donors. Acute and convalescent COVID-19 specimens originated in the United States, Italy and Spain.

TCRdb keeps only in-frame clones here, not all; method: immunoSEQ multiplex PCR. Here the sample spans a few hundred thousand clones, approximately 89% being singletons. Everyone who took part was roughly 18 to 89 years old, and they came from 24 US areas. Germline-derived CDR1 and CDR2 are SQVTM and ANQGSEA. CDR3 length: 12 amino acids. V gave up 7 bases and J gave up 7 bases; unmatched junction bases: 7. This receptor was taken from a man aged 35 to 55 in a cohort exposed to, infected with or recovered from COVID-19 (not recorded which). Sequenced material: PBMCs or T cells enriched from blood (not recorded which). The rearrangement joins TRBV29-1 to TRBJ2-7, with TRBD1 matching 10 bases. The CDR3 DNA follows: TGCAGCGGGGGACAGGGGAATTCGGAGCAGTACTTC. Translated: CSGGQGNSEQYF.